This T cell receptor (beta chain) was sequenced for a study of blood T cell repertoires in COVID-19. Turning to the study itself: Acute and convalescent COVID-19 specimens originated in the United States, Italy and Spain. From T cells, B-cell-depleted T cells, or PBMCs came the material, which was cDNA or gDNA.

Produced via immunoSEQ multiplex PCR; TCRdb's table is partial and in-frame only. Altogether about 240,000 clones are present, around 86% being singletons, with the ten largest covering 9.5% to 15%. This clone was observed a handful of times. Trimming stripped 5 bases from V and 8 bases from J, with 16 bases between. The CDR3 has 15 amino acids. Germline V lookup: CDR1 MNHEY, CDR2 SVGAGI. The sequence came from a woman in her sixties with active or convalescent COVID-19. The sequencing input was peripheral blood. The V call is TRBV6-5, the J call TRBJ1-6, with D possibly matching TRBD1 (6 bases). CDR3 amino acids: CASSPETGSYSPLHF. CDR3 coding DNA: TGTGCCAGCAGTCCAGAGACAGGCTCTTATTCACCCCTCCACTTT.